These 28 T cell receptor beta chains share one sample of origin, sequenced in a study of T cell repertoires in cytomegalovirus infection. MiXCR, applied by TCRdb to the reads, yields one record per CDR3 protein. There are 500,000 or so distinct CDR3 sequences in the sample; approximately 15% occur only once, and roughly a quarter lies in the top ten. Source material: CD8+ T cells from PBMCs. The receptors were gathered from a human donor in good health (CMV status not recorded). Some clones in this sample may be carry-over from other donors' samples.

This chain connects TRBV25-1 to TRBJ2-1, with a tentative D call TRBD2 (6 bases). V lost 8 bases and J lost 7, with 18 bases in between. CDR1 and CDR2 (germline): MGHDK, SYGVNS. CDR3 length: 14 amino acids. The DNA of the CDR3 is TGTGCCAGCCGGAGTAGGGACTCCCGGAATGAGCAGTTCTTC. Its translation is CASRSRDSRNEQFF. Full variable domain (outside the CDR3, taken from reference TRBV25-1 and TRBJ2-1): EADIYQTPRYLVIGTGKKITLECSQTMGHDKMYWYQQDPGMELHLIHYSYGVNSTEKGDLSSESTVSRIRTEHFPLTLESARPSHTSQYLCASRSRDSRNEQFFGPGTRLTVL.

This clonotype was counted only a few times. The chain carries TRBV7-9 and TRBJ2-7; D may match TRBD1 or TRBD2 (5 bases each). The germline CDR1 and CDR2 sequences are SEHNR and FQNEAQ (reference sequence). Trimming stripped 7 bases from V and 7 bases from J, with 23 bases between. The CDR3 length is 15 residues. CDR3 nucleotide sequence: TGTGCCAGCACCCGGGGCCTAGGGAATCTATGGGAGCAGTACTTC. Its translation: CASTRGLGNLWEQYF.

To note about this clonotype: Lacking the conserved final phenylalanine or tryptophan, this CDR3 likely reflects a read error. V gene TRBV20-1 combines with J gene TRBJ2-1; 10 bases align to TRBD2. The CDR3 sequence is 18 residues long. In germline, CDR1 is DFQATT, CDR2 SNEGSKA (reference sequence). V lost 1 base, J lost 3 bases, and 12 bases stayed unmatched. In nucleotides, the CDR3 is TGCAGTGCTAGAGCGAATCTAGCGGGAGATTCGCACTACAATGAGCAGTTCTTA. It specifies CSARANLAGDSHYNEQFL.

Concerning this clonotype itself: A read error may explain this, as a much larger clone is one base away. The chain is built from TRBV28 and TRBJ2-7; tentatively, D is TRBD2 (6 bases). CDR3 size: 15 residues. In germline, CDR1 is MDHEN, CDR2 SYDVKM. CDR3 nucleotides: TGTGCCAGCAGTCCCTGGGGGGAATTATCCTACGAGCAGTGCTTC. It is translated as CASSPWGELSYEQCF. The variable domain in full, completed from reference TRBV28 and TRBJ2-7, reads DVKVTQSSRYLVKRTGEKVFLECVQDMDHENMFWYRQDPGLGLRLIYFSYDVKMKEKGDIPEGYSVSREKKERFSLILESASTNQTSMYLCASSPWGELSYEQCFGPGTRLTVT.

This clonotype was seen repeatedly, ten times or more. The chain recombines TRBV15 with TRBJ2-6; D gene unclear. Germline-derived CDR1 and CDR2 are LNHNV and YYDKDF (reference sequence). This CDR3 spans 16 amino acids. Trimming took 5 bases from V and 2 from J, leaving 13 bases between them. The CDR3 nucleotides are TGTGCCACCAGCGCCTTGCAACCCCCTGGGGCCAACGTCCTGACTTTC. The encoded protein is CATSALQPPGANVLTF.

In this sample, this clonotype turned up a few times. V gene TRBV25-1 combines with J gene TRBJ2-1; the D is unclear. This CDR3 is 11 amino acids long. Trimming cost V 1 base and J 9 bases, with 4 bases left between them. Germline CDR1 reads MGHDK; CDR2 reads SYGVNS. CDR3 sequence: CASSEFGEQFF. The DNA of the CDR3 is TGTGCCAGCAGTGAATTCGGTGAGCAGTTCTTC.

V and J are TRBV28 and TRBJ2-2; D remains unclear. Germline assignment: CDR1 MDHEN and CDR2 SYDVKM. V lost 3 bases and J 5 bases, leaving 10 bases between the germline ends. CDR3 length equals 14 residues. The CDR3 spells CASSFSPRTGELFF. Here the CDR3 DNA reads TGTGCCAGCAGTTTTAGTCCTAGGACCGGGGAGCTGTTTTTT.

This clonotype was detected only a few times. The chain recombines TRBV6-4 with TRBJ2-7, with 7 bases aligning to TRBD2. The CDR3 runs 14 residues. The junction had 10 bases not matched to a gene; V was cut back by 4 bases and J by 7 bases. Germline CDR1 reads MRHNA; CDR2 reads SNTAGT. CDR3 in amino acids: CASSGEAGFREQYF. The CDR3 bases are TGTGCCAGCAGTGGGGAAGCGGGGTTTCGGGAGCAGTACTTC.

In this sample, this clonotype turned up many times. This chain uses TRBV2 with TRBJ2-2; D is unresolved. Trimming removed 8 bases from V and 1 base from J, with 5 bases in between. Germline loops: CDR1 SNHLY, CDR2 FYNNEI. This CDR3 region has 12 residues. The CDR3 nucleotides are TGTGCCAGCTGGGGGAACACCGGGGAGCTGTTTTTT. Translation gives CASWGNTGELFF.

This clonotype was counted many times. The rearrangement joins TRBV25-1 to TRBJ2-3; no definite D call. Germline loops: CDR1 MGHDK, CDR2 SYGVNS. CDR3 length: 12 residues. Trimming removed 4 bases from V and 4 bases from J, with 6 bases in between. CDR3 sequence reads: CASSVNPDTQYF. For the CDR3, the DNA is TGTGCCAGCAGTGTCAACCCAGATACGCAGTATTTT.

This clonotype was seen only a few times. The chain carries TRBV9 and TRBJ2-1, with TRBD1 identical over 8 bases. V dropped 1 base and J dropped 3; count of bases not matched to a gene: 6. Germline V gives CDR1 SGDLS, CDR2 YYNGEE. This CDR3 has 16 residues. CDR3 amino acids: CASSVTRTGNYNEQFF. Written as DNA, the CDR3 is TGTGCCAGCAGCGTAACCCGGACAGGGAACTACAATGAGCAGTTCTTC.

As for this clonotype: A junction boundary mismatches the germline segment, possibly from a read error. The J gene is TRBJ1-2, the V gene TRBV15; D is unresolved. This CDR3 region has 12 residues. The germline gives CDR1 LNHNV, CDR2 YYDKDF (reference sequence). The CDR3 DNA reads TGTGCCACCAGCGAGAGAGACTATGTCTACACCTTC. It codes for CATSERDYVYTF.

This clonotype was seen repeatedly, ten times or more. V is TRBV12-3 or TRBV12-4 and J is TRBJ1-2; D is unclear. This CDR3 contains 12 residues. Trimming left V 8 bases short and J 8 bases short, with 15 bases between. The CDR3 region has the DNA TGTGCCAGCTCAGTTAGAGCCTCCGGCTACACCTTC. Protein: CASSVRASGYTF.

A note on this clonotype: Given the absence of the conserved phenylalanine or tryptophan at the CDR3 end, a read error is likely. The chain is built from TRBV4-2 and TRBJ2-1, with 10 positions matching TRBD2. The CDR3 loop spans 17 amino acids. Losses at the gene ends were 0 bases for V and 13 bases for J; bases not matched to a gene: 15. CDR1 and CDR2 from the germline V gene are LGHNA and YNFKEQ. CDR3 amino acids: CASSQDSSSGGNNYQFY. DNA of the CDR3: TGTGCCAGCAGCCAAGATTCCTCTAGCGGGGGAAACAATTATCAGTTCTAC.

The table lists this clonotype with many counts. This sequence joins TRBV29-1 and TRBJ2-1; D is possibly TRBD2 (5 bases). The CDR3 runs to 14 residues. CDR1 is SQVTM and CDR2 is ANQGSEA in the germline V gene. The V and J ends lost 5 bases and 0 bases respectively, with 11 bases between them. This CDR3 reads CSVRQGSSYNEQFF. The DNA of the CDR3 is TGCAGCGTTCGTCAAGGGAGCTCCTACAATGAGCAGTTCTTC.

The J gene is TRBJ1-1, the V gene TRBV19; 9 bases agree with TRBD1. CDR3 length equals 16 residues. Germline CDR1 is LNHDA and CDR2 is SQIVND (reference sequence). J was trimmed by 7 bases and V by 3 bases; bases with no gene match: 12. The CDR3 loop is CASSISGTGMQIEAFF. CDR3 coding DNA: TGTGCCAGTAGTATTTCCGGGACAGGGATGCAAATTGAAGCTTTCTTT.

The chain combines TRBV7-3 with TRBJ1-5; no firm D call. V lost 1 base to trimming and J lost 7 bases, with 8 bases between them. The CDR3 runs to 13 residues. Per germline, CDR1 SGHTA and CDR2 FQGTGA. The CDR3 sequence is CASSLNVGQPQHF. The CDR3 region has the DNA TGTGCCAGCAGCTTAAACGTTGGGCAGCCCCAGCATTTT.

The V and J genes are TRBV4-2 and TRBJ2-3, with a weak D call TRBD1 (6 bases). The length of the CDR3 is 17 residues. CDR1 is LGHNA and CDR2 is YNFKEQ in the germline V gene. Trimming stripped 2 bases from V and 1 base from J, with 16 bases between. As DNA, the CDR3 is TGTGCCAGCAGCCAAAGGGGGTTGACAGGACGCACAGATACGCAGTATTTT. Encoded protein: CASSQRGLTGRTDTQYF.

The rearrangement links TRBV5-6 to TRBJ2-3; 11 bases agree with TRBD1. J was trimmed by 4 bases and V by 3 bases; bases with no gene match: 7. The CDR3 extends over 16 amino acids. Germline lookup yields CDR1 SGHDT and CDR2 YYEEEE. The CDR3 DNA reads TGTGCCAGCAGCTCAGCTGGACAGGGGGCGGCAGATACGCAGTATTTT. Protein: CASSSAGQGAADTQYF.

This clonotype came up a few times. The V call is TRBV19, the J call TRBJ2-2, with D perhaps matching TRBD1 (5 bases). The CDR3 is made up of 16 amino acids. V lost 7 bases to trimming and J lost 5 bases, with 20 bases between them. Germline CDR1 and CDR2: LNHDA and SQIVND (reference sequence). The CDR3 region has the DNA TGTGCCAGTATGACCGACCAGGGTTCAGGAACCGGGGAGCTGTTTTTT. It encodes CASMTDQGSGTGELFF.

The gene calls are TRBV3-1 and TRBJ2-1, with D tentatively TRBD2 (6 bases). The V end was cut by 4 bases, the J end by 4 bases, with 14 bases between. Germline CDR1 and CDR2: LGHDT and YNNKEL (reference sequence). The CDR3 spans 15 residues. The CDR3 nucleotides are TGTGCCAGCAGCCTGCGGAGGGTAAAATACAATGAGCAGTTCTTC. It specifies CASSLRRVKYNEQFF.

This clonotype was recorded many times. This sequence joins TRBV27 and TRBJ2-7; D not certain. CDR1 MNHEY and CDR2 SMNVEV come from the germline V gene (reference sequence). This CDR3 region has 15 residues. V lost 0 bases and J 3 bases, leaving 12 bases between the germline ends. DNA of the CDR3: TGTGCCAGCAGTTTATCGGGCAGCAAAAGCTACGAGCAGTACTTC. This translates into CASSLSGSKSYEQYF.

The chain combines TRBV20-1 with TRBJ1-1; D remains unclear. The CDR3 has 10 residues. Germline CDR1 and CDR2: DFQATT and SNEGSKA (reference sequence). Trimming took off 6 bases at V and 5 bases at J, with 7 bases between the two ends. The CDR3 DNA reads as TGCAGTGCGATGCTAACTGAAGCTTTCTTT. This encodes CSAMLTEAFF.

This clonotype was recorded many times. The CDR3 DNA is TGTGCCAGCAGTACAGGCATACGGACAGGTAGAAACACCATATATTTT. It is translated as CASSTGIRTGRNTIYF. The V gene is TRBV28, the J gene TRBJ1-3; 7 bases agree with TRBD1. Germline trimming cut 5 bases from V and 5 bases from J; bases unmatched to any gene: 12. Germline V lookup: CDR1 MDHEN, CDR2 SYDVKM. CDR3 length: 16 residues.

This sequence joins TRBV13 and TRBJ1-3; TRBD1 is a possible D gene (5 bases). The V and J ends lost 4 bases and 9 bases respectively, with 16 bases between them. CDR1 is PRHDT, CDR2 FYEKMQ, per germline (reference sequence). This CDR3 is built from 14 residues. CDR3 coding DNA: TGTGCCAGCAGCTCACCTGCGAGGGGACTCACCATATATTTT. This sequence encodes CASSSPARGLTIYF.

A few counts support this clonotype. The CDR3, as DNA: TGTGCCAGCAGTTTACGGCTAGCCCTCTCCTACGAGCAGTACTTC. This codes for CASSLRLALSYEQYF. The chain has TRBV28 and TRBJ2-7; D may be TRBD2 (5 bases). The germline V gene encodes CDR1 MDHEN and CDR2 SYDVKM. The ends were cut back, 2 bases at V and 0 bases at J, with 11 bases in the middle. The CDR3 consists of 15 residues. The full variable domain, with the rest looked up from reference TRBV28 and TRBJ2-7, is DVKVTQSSRYLVKRTGEKVFLECVQDMDHENMFWYRQDPGLGLRLIYFSYDVKMKEKGDIPEGYSVSREKKERFSLILESASTNQTSMYLCASSLRLALSYEQYFGPGTRLTVT.

CDR3 protein: CAVALGGTGGYQPQHF. DNA for the CDR3: TGTGCCGTAGCATTGGGTGGGACAGGGGGCTATCAGCCCCAGCATTTT. The chain employs TRBV28 and TRBJ1-5, with 12 bases lining up with TRBD1. Germline CDR1 and CDR2: MDHEN and SYDVKM. V was clipped by 11 bases and J by 5 bases; unmatched bases: 13. The CDR3 is 16 amino acids.

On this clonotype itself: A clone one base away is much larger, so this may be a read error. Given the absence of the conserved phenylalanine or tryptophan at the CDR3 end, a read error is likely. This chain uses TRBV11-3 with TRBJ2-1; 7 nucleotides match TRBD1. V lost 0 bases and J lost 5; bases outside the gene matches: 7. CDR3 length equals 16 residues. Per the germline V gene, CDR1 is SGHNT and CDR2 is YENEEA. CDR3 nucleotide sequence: TGTGCCAGCAGCTTAGATCAAACAGGGGAAGACAATGAGCAGTTCTTA. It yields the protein CASSLDQTGEDNEQFL.